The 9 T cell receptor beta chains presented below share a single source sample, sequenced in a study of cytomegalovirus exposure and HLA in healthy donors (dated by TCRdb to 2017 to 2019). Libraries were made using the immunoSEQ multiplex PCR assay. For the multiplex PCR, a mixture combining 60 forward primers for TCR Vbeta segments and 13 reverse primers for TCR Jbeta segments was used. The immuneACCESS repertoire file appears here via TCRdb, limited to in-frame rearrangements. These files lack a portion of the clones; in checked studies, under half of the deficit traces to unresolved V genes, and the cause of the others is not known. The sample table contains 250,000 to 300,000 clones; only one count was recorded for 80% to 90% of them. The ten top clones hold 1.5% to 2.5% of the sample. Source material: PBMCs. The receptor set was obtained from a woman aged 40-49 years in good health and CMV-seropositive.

The CDR3 DNA reads TGTGCCAGCAGTGTCTCCTCTGGGGCCAACGTCCTGACTTTC. Its translation is CASSVSSGANVLTF. V is TRBV27 and J is TRBJ2-6, with unresolved D. CDR1 and CDR2 (germline): MNHEY, SMNVEV (reference sequence). V was clipped by 5 bases and J by 0 bases, with 5 bases between them. The CDR3 is 14 residues long.

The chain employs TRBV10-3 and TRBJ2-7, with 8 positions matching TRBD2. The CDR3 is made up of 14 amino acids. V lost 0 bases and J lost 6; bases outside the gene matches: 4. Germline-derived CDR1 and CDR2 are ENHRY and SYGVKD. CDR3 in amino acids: CAISESSGTGEQYF. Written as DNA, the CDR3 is TGTGCCATCAGTGAGTCTAGCGGGACGGGCGAGCAGTACTTC.

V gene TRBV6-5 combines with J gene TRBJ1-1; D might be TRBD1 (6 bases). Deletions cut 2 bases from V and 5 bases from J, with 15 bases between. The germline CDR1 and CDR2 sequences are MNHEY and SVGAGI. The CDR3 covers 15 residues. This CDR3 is CASSYDYQGWTEAFF. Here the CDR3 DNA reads TGTGCCAGCAGTTACGATTATCAGGGGTGGACTGAAGCTTTCTTT.

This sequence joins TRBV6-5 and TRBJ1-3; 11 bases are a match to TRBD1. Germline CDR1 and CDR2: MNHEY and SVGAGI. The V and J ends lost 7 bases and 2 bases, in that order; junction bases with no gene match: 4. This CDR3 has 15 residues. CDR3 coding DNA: TGTGCCAGCATCCAGGACAGGGGGCCTGGAAACACCATATATTTT. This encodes CASIQDRGPGNTIYF.

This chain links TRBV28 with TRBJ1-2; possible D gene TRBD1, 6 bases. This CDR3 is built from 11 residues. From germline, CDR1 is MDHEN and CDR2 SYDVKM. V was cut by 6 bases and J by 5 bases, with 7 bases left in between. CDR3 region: CASSTGYGYTF. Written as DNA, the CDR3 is TGTGCCAGCAGCACAGGGTATGGCTACACCTTC.

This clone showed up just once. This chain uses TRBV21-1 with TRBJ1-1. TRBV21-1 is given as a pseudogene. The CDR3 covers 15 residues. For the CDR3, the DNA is TGTGCCAGCAGCAAAGTGACGGGGTTGAACACTGAAGCTTTCTTT. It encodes CASSKVTGLNTEAFF.

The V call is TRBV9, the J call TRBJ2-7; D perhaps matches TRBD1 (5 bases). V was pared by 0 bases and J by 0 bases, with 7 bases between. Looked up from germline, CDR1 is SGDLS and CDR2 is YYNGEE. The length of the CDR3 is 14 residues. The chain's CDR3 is CASSVGGSSYEQYF. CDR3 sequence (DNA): TGTGCCAGCAGCGTAGGGGGCTCCTCCTACGAGCAGTACTTC. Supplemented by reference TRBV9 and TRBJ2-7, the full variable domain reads DSGVTQTPKHLITATGQRVTLRCSPRSGDLSVYWYQQSLDQGLQFLIQYYNGEERAKGNILERFSAQQFPDLHSELNLSSLELGDSALYFCASSVGGSSYEQYFGPGTRLTVT.

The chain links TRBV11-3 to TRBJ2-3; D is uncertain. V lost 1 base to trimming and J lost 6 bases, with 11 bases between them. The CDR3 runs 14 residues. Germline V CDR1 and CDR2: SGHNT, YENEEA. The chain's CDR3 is CASSLGSTPDTQYF. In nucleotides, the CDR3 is TGTGCCAGCAGCTTAGGATCTACTCCGGATACGCAGTATTTT.

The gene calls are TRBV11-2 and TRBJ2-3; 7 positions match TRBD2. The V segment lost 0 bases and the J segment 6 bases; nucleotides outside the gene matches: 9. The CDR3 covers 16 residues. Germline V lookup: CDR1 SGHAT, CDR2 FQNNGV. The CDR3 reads CASSLERGRERDTQYF. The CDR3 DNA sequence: TGTGCCAGCAGCTTAGAACGTGGGCGGGAGAGGGATACGCAGTATTTT.